This record concerns one TCR beta chain sequence. The data originate from a study of blood T cell repertoires in COVID-19. Study-level information: From T cells, B-cell-depleted T cells, or PBMCs came the material, which was cDNA or gDNA.

In the original workflow: By means of reference gene primer amplification, nucleated cell counts were estimated. The data were produced by immunoSEQ multiplex PCR, yet TCRdb's version contains in-frame clones alone and is incomplete. For V, J and clone size, that table is used; D and trimming come from the DNA. Altogether around 250,000 clones are present, 85% being singletons, with the ten largest covering roughly 6.7%. Participants came from about 23 US areas, aged roughly 18 to 95 years. The study recruited exposed participants who had met a COVID-19 case within 2 weeks before entry. Germline V gives CDR1 MGHRA, CDR2 YSYEKL. The CDR3 runs 16 residues. Trimming left V 4 bases short and J 9 bases short, with 19 bases between.

Sample: PBMCs or T cells enriched from blood (not recorded which). This TCR derives from a woman aged 45 to 65 who had been exposed to COVID-19. The genes are TRBV4-1 and TRBJ1-6; D might be TRBD1 (5 bases). CDR3 residues: CASSPVLLSQGSPLHF. The CDR3 nucleotides are TGCGCCAGCAGCCCCGTGCTACTTTCGCAGGGTTCACCCCTCCACTTT.